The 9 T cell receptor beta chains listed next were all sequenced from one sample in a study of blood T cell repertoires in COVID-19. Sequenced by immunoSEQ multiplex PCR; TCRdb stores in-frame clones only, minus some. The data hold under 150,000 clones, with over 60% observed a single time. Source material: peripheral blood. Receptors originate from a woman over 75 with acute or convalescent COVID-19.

CDR3 in DNA: TGCGCCAGCAGCCATAGAGCGGGATTTGACAATGAGCAGTTCTTC. It yields the protein CASSHRAGFDNEQFF. The V call is TRBV4-3, the J call TRBJ2-1; 7 bases map to TRBD2. The junction had 7 bases not matched to a gene; V was cut back by 3 bases and J by 5 bases. The germline gives CDR1 LGHNA, CDR2 YSLEER. The CDR3 has 15 amino acids.

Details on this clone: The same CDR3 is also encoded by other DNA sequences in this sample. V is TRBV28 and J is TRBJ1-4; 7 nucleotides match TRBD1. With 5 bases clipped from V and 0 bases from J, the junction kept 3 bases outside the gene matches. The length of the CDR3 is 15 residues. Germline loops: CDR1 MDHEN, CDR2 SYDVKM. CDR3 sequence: CASSLQGATNEKLFF. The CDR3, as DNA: TGTGCCAGCAGTCTGCAGGGGGCAACTAATGAAAAACTGTTTTTT.

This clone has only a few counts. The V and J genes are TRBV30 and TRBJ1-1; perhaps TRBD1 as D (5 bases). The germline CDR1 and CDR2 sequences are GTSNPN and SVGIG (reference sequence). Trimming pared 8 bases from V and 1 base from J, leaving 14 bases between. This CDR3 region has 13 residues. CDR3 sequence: CAHDRGRNTEAFF. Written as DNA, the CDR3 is TGTGCCCACGATAGGGGCAGGAACACTGAAGCTTTCTTT. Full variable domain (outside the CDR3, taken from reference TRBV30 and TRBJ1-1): SQTIHQWPATLVQPVGSPLSLECTVEGTSNPNLYWYRQAAGRGLQLLFYSVGIGQISSEVPQNLSASRPQDRQFILSSKKLLLSDSGFYLCAHDRGRNTEAFFGQGTRLTVV.

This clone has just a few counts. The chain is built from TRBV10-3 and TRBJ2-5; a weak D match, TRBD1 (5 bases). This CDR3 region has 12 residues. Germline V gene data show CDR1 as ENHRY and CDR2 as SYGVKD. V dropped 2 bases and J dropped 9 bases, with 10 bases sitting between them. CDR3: CAISEVPGSQYF. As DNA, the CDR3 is TGTGCCATCAGTGAGGTTCCAGGGTCCCAGTACTTC.

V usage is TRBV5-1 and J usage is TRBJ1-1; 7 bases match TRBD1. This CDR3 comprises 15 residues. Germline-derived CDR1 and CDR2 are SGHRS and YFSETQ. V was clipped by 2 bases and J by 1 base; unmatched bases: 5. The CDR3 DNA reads TGCGCCAGCAGCTTACTGACAGGGAAGAACACTGAAGCTTTCTTT. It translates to CASSLLTGKNTEAFF. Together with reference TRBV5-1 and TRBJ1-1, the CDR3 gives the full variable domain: KAGVTQTPRYLIKTRGQQVTLSCSPISGHRSVSWYQQTPGQGLQFLFEYFSETQRNKGNFPGRFSGRQFSNSRSEMNVSTLELGDSALYLCASSLLTGKNTEAFFGQGTRLTVV.

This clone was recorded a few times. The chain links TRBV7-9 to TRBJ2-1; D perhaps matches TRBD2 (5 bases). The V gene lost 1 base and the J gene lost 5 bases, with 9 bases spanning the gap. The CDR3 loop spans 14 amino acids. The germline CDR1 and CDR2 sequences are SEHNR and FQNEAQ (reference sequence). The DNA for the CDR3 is TGTGCCAGCAGCTTAGTCCGGGGAAACAATGAGCAGTTCTTC. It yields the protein CASSLVRGNNEQFF.

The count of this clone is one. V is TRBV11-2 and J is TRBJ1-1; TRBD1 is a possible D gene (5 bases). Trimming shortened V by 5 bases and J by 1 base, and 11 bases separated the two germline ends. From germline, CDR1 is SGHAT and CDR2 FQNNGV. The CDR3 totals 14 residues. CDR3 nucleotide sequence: TGTGCCAGCAGCCTACAGGCCCCGAACACTGAAGCTTTCTTT. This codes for CASSLQAPNTEAFF.

Here the CDR3 reads CASTWHAGTGELFF. Written as DNA, the CDR3 is TGTGCCAGCACATGGCACGCAGGGACCGGGGAGCTGTTTTTT. This chain links TRBV6-5 with TRBJ2-2, with a possible D match to TRBD1 (5 bases). Germline loops: CDR1 MNHEY, CDR2 SVGAGI. The V gene lost 7 bases and the J gene lost 5 bases, with 14 bases spanning the gap. The CDR3 is 14 amino acids.

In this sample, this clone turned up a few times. CDR3 loop: CASSSDSTSYEQYF. The CDR3 coding sequence is TGCGCCAGCAGCTCGGACAGCACCTCCTACGAGCAGTACTTC. The rearrangement links TRBV5-1 to TRBJ2-7, with a possible D match to TRBD1 (6 bases). From germline, CDR1 is SGHRS and CDR2 YFSETQ. Trimming left V 3 bases short and J 0 bases short, with 10 bases between. The CDR3 extends over 14 amino acids.